This T cell receptor beta chain was identified in a study of control samples from healthy donors and cancer patients. Sequenced by immunoSEQ multiplex PCR; TCRdb stores in-frame clones only, minus some. The sample lists some 150,000 clones, around 92% occurring once. V lost 1 base to trimming and J lost 7 bases, with 10 bases between them. The CDR3 runs 13 residues. Germline loops: CDR1 LNHDA, CDR2 SQIVND (reference sequence). Sequencing was done on a sample of blood. The sequence was obtained from a woman in her twenties or thirties in good health. The chain uses TRBV19 and TRBJ2-5; possibly TRBD2 for D (5 bases). CDR3 in amino acids: CASSIVGRGTQYF. CDR3 sequence (DNA): TGTGCCAGTAGTATAGTTGGCCGGGGGACCCAGTACTTC.